This T cell receptor beta chain derives from a study of blood T cell repertoires in COVID-19. Study summary: Acute and convalescent COVID-19 samples came from the United States, Italy and Spain.

The method was immunoSEQ multiplex PCR; TCRdb's version includes in-frame clones alone and lacks a portion of them. The table records 250,000 to 350,000 clones, roughly 89% of them present only once. This CDR3 is built from 15 residues. The V segment lost 2 bases and the J segment 6 bases; nucleotides outside the gene matches: 7. Germline V CDR1 and CDR2: MNHEY, SVGAGI. Individuals aged 18 to 89 years were recruited from about two dozen US areas. Participant-reported clinical history was the basis for cohort assignment. Cohort 3 recovery required two negative PCRs, clearance, or symptom resolution. Sequenced: PBMCs or T cells enriched from blood (not recorded which). The chain uses TRBV6-5 and TRBJ2-7; 10 bases agree with TRBD2. The origin of this receptor is a woman aged 40 to 50 who had recovered from COVID-19. The CDR3 here is CASSYAAGGPGEQYF. The CDR3, as DNA: TGTGCCAGCAGTTACGCAGCGGGAGGGCCGGGCGAGCAGTACTTC.